Listed here is a single T cell receptor (beta chain). J gave up 5 bases and V 5 bases, and 5 bases lay outside the gene matches. The CDR3 is 16 residues long. Germline V CDR1 and CDR2: LNHDA, SQIVND (reference sequence). This sample stems from a study of OX40 agonist ivuxolimab in advanced cancers. The data were produced by immunoSEQ multiplex PCR, yet TCRdb's version contains in-frame clones alone and is incomplete. The table includes about 130,000 clones, about 92% detected once. The sequenced sample was CD4+ or CD8+ T cells sorted from blood, obtained in a trial of the OX40 agonist ivuxolimab. The chain employs TRBV19 and TRBJ2-1, with 14 bases aligning to TRBD2. The clonotype was recovered from an adult with an advanced solid tumor such as melanoma, head and neck, liver or kidney cancer. DNA of the CDR3: TGTGCCAGTAGTCGAGGACTAGCGGGGGGAAACAATGAGCAGTTCTTC. Translating it yields CASSRGLAGGNNEQFF.